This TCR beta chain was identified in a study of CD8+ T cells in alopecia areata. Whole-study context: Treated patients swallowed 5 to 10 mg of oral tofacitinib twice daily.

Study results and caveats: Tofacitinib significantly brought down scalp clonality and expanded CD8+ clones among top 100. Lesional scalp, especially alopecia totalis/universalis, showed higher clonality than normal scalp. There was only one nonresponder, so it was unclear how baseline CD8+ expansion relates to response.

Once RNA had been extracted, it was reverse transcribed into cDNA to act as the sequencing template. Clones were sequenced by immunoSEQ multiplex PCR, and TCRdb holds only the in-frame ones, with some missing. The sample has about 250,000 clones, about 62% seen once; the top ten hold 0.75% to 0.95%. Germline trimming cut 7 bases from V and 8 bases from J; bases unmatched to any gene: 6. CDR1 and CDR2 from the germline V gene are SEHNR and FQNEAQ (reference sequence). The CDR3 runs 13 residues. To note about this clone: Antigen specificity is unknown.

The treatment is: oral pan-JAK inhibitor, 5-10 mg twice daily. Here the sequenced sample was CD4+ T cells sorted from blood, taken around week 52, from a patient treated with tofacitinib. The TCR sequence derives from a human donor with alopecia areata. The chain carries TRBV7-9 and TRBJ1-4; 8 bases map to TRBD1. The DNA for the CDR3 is TGTGCCAGCATGCGGACAGGGCCGGAAAAACTGTTTTTT. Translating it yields CASMRTGPEKLFF.